Sequencing of this T cell receptor (beta chain) was carried out in a study of beta chain features in type 1 diabetes (dated 2018 in TCRdb). Regarding the study in general: Mean age, gender distribution, total cell number and subset yield were not different between patients and healthy donors. Naive and central memory subsets were obtained from all 28 donors, but regulatory and stem cell-like memory subsets were isolated from only 8 patients and 8 healthy donors. A total of approximately 100,000,000 sorted cells were examined across all samples, and the number of cells per subset was strongly correlated with RNA yield. In the study, recently diagnosed type 1 diabetes patients and matched healthy donors were compared on the TCRB repertoires of their sorted circulating CD4+ T cell subsets.

On this clone: Which antigen it targets is not known. The sample holds no much larger clone one base away, and base qualities are not on file.

CDR1 and CDR2, looked up from the germline V gene, are KGHSH and LQKENI. Measured from the cysteine to the phenylalanine, the CDR3 is 15 residues long. Here the CDR3 DNA is all that survives: 45 bases in frame from base 1. V loses 6 bases at its end and J loses 4 bases; junction bases beyond the gene matches: 8. Each donor gave one peripheral blood draw, about 100 mL on average, collected into heparinised tubes. A BD FACSAria II and a panel including CD45RO, CCR7, CD25, CD127, CD95 and CD27 were used to sort naive, central memory, regulatory and stem cell-like memory CD4+ T cells. Every sorted population had a purity above 95%. PBMCs were separated immediately by Lymphoprep density gradient centrifugation and were stained directly, without being cultured. Samples were stained and sorted in pairs, with one healthy donor and one patient per experiment, so that batch effects were minimized. The High Capacity cDNA Reverse Transcription Kit was used to reverse transcribe all of the isolated RNA, meaning that expressed TCRB transcripts were what got sequenced. Stem cell-like memory T cell samples underwent survey-depth immunoSEQ sequencing, averaging approximately 1 million total reads per sample. Sorted cells were lysed in RLT buffer and RNA was extracted with DNase-treated RNeasy Micro or Mini kits, depending on cell number. Each cell subset was processed separately to prevent cross-contamination, with patient and healthy donor samples processed together. TCRB sequences were amplified from cDNA with the immunoSEQ multiplex PCR, producing 87-bp fragments spanning the CDR3 region. Sequencing of the amplicons was done on the Illumina HiSeq platform. Per the source publication's procedure: Synthetic template baselines were used to correct PCR bias computationally, reads within Hamming distance 2 were collapsed together, and singletons that could not be merged were discarded. Reads were aligned against IMGT so that V, D and J genes, CDR3 length and insertions or deletions at six rearrangement sites could be assigned. Within each subset, clonotype counts were normalized to sorted cell number, after which true diversity and Gini coefficients were computed with the tcR R package. The overlap coefficient, calculated on TCRB nucleotide sequences, was used to measure repertoire sharing. TCRdb's version of the immuneACCESS table is confined to in-frame rearrangements and falls short of the full clone set. An unresolved V gene accounts for under half of the shortfall where checked; the remainder is of unknown origin. V, J and clone size are taken as reported in that table, and D and trimming were inferred from the DNA itself. For this sample the table gives more than 85,000 clones, of which about two fifths were detected only once. The ten most abundant clones make up roughly 0.059% of the sample.

What the work shows at the level of the full study, not this receptor alone: Shorter templates might be favored by PCR, yet because patient and control samples were amplified and corrected together, any such skew would affect both groups equally. HLA sub-analyses involved small numbers of individuals, so any influence of HLA type on TCRB rearrangement remained unresolved. Patients with type 1 diabetes made fewer insertions and deleted more nucleotides at VDJ recombination sites, implying thymic rearrangement abnormalities. Type 1 diabetes patients showed a moderate but significant shortening of TCRB CDR3 length in all four CD4+ subsets. Sequencing cDNA rather than genomic DNA could over-represent highly expressing activated cells, although activation and CD3 levels did not differ between groups. Naive, central memory and regulatory TCRB repertoires appeared more similar among patients than among healthy donors.

The chain was built from TRBV18 and TRBJ2-3, with 9 central nucleotides matching TRBD1. The sequencing sample was made of stem cell memory CD4+ T cells from blood. The cell subset or site label, read with the paper, signifies: stem cell-like memory CD4+ T cells. This receptor was taken from a young woman in good health. The sequenced DNA is TGTGCCAGCTCGCCCGGGACAGGGTCTCCAGATACGCAGTATTTT. Its translation reads: CASSPGTGSPDTQYF. The full variable domain, completed from the reference TRBV18 and TRBJ2-3 proteins outside the CDR3, reads NAGVMQNPRHLVRRRGQEARLRCSPMKGHSHVYWYRQLPEEGLKFMVYLQKENIIDESGMPKERFSAEFPKEGPSILRIQQVVRGDSAAYFCASSPGTGSPDTQYFGPGTRLTVL.